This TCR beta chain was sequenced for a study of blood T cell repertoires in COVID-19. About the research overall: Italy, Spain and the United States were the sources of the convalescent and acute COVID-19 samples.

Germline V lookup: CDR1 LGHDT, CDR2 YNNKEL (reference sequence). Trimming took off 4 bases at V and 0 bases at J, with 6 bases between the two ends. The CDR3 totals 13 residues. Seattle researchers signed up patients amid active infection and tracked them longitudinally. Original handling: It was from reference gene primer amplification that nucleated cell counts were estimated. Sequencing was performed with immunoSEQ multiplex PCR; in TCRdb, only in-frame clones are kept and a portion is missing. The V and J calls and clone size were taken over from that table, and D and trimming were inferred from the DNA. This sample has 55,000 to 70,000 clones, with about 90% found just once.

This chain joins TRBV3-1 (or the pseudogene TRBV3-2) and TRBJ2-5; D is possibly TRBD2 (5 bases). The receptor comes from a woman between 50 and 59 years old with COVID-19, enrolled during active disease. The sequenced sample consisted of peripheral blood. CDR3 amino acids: CASSPGNQETQYF. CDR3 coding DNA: TGTGCCAGCAGCCCCGGGAACCAAGAGACCCAGTACTTC.